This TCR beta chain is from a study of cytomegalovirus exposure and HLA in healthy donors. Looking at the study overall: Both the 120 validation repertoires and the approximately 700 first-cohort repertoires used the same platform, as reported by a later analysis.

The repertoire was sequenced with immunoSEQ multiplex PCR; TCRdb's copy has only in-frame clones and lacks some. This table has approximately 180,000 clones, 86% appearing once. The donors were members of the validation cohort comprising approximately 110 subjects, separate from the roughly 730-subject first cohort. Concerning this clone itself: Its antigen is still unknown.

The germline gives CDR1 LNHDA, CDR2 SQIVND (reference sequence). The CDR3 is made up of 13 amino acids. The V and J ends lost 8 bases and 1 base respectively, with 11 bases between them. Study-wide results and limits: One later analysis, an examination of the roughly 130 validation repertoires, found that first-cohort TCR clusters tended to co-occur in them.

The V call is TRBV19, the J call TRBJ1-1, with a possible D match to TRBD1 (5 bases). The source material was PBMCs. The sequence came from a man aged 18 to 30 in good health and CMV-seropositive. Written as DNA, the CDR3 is TGTGCCAGTGGGGTAGGGGAGAACACTGAAGCTTTCTTT. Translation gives CASGVGENTEAFF.